The 2 T cell receptor beta chains below all came from one sample that was sequenced in a study of T-cell reconstitution after alpha-beta-depleted transplantation in children. Molecular barcoding with unique molecular identifiers was used for the TCRbeta library. TCRdb re-called the PCR reads through MiXCR, storing one row per CDR3 protein. The sample records some 550,000 distinct CDR3 sequences, around 20% being singletons. This sample comprised PBMCs from the stem cell graft donor, obtained from the stem cell graft. The receptor source for this set is a human donor who donated a stem cell graft to a child with acute lymphoblastic leukemia.

This clonotype occurred once. The germline gene is not matched at one end of the junction; a read error may be the cause. V and J are TRBV19 and TRBJ1-1; the D gene is possibly TRBD1 (5 bases). This CDR3 spans 15 amino acids. Germline V lookup: CDR1 LNHDA, CDR2 SQIVND (reference sequence). The CDR3 is CASSPGGGANTDAFF. The CDR3 region has the DNA TGTGCCAGTAGTCCTGGGGGAGGGGCGAACACTGACGCTTTCTTT. Full variable domain (missing parts from reference TRBV19 and TRBJ1-1): DGGITQSPKYLFRKEGQNVTLSCEQNLNHDAMYWYRQDPGQGLRLIYYSQIVNDFQKGDIAEGYSVSREKKESFPLTVTSAQKNPTAFYLCASSPGGGANTDAFFGQGTRLTVV.

In its sample, this clonotype was seen a few times. J is TRBJ1-4 and V is TRBV12-3 or TRBV12-4; TRBD1 might be the D (5 bases). There are 15 residues in the CDR3. V was trimmed by 1 base and J by 8 bases, leaving 14 bases between them. The CDR3 region has the DNA TGTGCCAGCAGTTTAGGGGTAGGGCCAGGGGAAAAACTGTTTTTT. It specifies CASSLGVGPGEKLFF.